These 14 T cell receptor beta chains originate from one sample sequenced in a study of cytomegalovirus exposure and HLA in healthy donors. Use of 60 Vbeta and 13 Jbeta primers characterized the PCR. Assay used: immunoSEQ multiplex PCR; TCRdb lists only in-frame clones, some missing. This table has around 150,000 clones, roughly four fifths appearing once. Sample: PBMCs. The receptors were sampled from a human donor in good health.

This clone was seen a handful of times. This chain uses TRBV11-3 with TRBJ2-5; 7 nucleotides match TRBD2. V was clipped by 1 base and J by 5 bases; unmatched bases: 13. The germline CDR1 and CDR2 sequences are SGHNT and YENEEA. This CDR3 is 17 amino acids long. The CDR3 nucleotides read TGTGCCAGCAGCTTAGCGGGGGGACTTTCAGAAAAGGAGACCCAGTACTTC. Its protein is CASSLAGGLSEKETQYF.

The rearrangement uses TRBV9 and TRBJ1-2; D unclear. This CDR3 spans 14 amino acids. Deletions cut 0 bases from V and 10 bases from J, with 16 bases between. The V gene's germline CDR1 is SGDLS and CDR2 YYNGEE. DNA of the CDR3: TGTGCCAGCAGCGTAGGTTCCGGAGGTTGGAACTACACCTTC. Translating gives CASSVGSGGWNYTF.

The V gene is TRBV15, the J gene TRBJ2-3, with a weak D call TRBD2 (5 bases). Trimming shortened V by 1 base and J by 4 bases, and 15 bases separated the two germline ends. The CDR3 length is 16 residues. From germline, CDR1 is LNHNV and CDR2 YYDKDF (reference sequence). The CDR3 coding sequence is TGTGCCACCAGCAGAGGGGTGGGAGTAAGGCCAGATACGCAGTATTTT. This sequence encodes CATSRGVGVRPDTQYF. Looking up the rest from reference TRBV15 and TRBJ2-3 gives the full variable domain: DAMVIQNPRYQVTQFGKPVTLSCSQTLNHNVMYWYQQKSSQAPKLLFHYYDKDFNNEADTPDNFQSRRPNTSFCFLDIRSPGLGDTAMYLCATSRGVGVRPDTQYFGPGTRLTVL.

The CDR3 here is CASSEYSETGPSPLHF. CDR3 DNA sequence: TGTGCCAGCAGTGAATATAGCGAGACAGGGCCCTCACCCCTCCACTTT. The chain carries TRBV25-1 and TRBJ1-6; 7 positions agree with TRBD1. CDR1 and CDR2 (germline): MGHDK, SYGVNS. Trimming cost V 0 bases and J 10 bases; bases outside gene matches: 9. The CDR3 is 16 residues long.

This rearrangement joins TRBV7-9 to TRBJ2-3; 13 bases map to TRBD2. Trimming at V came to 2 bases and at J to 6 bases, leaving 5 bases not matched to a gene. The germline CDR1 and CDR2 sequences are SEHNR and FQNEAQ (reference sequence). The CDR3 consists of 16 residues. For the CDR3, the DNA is TGTGCCAGCAGCTTAAATCCGGGACTAGCGGGGGATACGCAGTATTTT. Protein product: CASSLNPGLAGDTQYF.

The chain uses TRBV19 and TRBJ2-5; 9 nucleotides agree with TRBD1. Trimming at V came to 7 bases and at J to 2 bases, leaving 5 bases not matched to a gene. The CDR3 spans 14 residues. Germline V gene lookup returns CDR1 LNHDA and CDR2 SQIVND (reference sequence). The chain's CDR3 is CASTGQGIQETQYF. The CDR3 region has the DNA TGTGCCAGTACGGGACAGGGCATACAAGAGACCCAGTACTTC. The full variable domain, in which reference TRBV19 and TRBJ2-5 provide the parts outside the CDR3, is DGGITQSPKYLFRKEGQNVTLSCEQNLNHDAMYWYRQDPGQGLRLIYYSQIVNDFQKGDIAEGYSVSREKKESFPLTVTSAQKNPTAFYLCASTGQGIQETQYFGPGTRLLVL.

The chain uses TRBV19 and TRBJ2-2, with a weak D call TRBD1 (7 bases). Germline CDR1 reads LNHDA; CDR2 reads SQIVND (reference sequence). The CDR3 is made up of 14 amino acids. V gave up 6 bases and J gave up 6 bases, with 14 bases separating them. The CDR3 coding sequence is TGTGCCAGTAGCCGACAGGGAGGTGCCGGGGAGCTGTTTTTT. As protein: CASSRQGGAGELFF. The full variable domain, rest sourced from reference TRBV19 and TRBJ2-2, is DGGITQSPKYLFRKEGQNVTLSCEQNLNHDAMYWYRQDPGQGLRLIYYSQIVNDFQKGDIAEGYSVSREKKESFPLTVTSAQKNPTAFYLCASSRQGGAGELFFGEGSRLTVL.

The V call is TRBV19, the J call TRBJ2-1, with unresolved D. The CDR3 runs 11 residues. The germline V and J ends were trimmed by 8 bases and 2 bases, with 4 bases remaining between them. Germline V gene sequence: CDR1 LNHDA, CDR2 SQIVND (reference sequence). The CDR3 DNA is TGTGCCAGTGAGGCCTACAATGAGCAGTTCTTC. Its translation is CASEAYNEQFF.

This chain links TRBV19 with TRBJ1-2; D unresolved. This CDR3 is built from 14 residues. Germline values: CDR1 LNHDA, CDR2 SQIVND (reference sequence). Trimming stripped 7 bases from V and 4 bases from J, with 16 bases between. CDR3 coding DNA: TGTGCCAGTACCCTTCCTGGAGGGCTCTATGGCTACACCTTC. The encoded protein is CASTLPGGLYGYTF.

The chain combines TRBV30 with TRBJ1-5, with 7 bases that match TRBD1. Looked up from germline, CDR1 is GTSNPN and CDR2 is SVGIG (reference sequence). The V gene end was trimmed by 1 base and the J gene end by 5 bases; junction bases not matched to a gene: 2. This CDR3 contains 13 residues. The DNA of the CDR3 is TGTGCCTGGAGTGGACAGGGTTATCAGCCCCAGCATTTT. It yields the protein CAWSGQGYQPQHF.

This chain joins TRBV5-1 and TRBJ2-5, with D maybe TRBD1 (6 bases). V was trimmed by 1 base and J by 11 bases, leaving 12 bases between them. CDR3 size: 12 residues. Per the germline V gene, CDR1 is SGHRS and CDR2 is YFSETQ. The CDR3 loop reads CASSLNREEQYF. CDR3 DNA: TGCGCCAGCAGCTTGAACAGGGAAGAGCAGTACTTC.

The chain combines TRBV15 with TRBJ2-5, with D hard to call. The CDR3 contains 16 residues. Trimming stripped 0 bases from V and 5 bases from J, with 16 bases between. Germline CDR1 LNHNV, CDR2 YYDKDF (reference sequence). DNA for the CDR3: TGTGCCACCAGCAGAGATCGGGTGGCCTCCCCGGAGACCCAGTACTTC. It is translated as CATSRDRVASPETQYF.

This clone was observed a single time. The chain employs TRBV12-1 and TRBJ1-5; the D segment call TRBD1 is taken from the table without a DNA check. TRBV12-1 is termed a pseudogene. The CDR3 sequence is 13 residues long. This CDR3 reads CASSSGGKQPQHF. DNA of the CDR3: TGTGCCAGCAGCTCAGGGGGTAAGCAGCCCCAGCATTTT.

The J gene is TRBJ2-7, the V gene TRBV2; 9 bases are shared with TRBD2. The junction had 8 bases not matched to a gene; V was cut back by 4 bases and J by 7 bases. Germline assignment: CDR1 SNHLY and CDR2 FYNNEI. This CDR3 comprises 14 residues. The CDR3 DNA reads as TGTGCCAGCAGTGTTGGCGGGGGGGCAGATGAGCAGTACTTC. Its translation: CASSVGGGADEQYF. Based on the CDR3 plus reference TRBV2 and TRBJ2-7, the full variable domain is EPEVTQTPSHQVTQMGQEVILRCVPISNHLYFYWYRQILGQKVEFLVSFYNNEISEKSEIFDDQFSVERPDGSNFTLKIRSTKLEDSAMYFCASSVGGGADEQYFGPGTRLTVT.